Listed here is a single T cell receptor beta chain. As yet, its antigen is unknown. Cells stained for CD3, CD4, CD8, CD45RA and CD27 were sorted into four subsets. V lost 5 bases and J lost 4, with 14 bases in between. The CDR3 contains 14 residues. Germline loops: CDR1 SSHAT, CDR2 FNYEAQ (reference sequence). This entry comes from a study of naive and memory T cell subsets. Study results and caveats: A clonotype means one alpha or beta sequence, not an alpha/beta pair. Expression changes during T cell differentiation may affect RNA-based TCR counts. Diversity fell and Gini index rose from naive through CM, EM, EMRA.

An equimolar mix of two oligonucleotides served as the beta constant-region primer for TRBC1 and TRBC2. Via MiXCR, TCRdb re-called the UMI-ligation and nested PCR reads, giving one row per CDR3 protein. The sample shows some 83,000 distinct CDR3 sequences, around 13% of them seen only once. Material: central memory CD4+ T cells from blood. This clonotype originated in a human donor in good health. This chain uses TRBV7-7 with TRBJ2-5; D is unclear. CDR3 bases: TGTGCCAGCAGCCCCGGACGTACTGGAGAGACCCAGTACTTC. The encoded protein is CASSPGRTGETQYF.